These 27 T cell receptor beta chains came from one sample sequenced in a study of blood T cells in healthy people across ages. The second PCR ran about 6 to 12 cycles with a sample-barcoded 5' primer and J-beta primers. A single record per CDR3 protein comes from TCRdb applying MiXCR to the 5' RACE reads. The data contain fewer than 900,000 distinct CDR3 sequences, 45% to 50% of them singletons. Sequenced: blood. The receptor source for this set is a woman aged 55-69 years in good health.

The gene calls are TRBV5-1 and TRBJ1-4; D gene uncertain. Germline assignment: CDR1 SGHRS and CDR2 YFSETQ. Between the trimmed V and J ends, which lost 7 bases and 1 base, there was a span of 17 bases. The CDR3 totals 16 residues. CDR3 DNA: TGCGCCAGCCTTCAGGAGGGTAGTGGAACTAATGAAAAACTGTTTTTT. Translating it yields CASLQEGSGTNEKLFF.

This clonotype was observed once. V usage is TRBV5-1 and J usage is TRBJ2-2, with 8 bases matching TRBD1. This CDR3 spans 15 amino acids. The germline V gene has CDR1 SGHRS and CDR2 YFSETQ. The ends lost 4 bases at V and 8 bases at J; junction bases unmatched: 10. The CDR3 DNA reads as TGCGCCAGCAGCCCGAGGACAGGGAGTCCGGGGGAGCTGTTTTTT. Translation gives CASSPRTGSPGELFF.

The chain employs TRBV30 and TRBJ2-5; possibly TRBD1 or TRBD2 for D (5 bases each). Trimming cost V 6 bases and J 11 bases, with 22 bases left between them. From germline, CDR1 is GTSNPN and CDR2 SVGIG (reference sequence). This CDR3 contains 13 residues. CDR3 sequence: CACQNTRVGEQYF. The CDR3 nucleotides read TGTGCCTGCCAGAATACTAGGGTGGGGGAGCAGTACTTC. Drawing the rest from reference TRBV30 and TRBJ2-5, the complete variable domain is SQTIHQWPATLVQPVGSPLSLECTVEGTSNPNLYWYRQAAGRGLQLLFYSVGIGQISSEVPQNLSASRPQDRQFILSSKKLLLSDSGFYLCACQNTRVGEQYFGPGTRLLVL.

The gene calls are TRBV29-1 and TRBJ1-1; TRBD1 aligns across 10 bases. Trimming removed 4 bases from V and 3 bases from J; junction bases left unmatched: 2. CDR3 length: 13 residues. CDR1 is SQVTM, CDR2 ANQGSEA, per germline. The CDR3 loop reads CSVGDRGHTEAFF. DNA of the CDR3: TGCAGCGTTGGCGACAGGGGGCACACTGAAGCTTTCTTT. The variable domain in full, completed from reference TRBV29-1 and TRBJ1-1, reads SAVISQKPSRDICQRGTSLTIQCQVDSQVTMMFWYRQQPGQSLTLIATANQGSEATYESGFVIDKFPISRPNLTFSTLTVSNMSPEDSSIYLCSVGDRGHTEAFFGQGTRLTVV.

There are many counts of this clonotype. A read error is possible here, since a much larger clone lies one base away. This rearrangement joins TRBV21-1 to TRBJ2-3; the table's D call of TRBD2 was not tested on the DNA. TRBV21-1 constitutes a pseudogene. The CDR3 loop spans 17 amino acids. Here the CDR3 reads CASSFLDACRLTDTQYF. In DNA, the CDR3 is TGTGCCAGCAGCTTTCTGGACGCGTGCCGCTTAACAGATACGCAGTATTTT.

This clonotype was seen more than once but under ten times. CDR3 sequence reads: CASSYSRYNNEQFF. In nucleotides, the CDR3 is TGTGCCAGCAGTTACTCGAGGTACAACAATGAGCAGTTCTTC. The V and J genes are TRBV6-2 or TRBV6-3 and TRBJ2-1; no clear D gene. The germline V gene has CDR1 MNHEY and CDR2 SVGEGT. V gave up 0 bases and J gave up 5 bases, with 8 bases separating them. The CDR3 is 14 amino acids.

The chain recombines TRBV14 with TRBJ2-1; tentative D call: TRBD2 (5 bases). The V end lost 1 base, the J end lost 9 bases, and 10 bases lay between the germline ends. This CDR3 region has 13 residues. CDR1 is SGHDN, CDR2 FVKESK, per germline. In DNA, the CDR3 is TGTGCCAGCAGCCAAGCTGCCCGGGGTGAGCAGTTCTTC. It codes for CASSQAARGEQFF.

The chain couples TRBV12-3 or TRBV12-4 to TRBJ2-7; 9 bases align to TRBD2. The V segment lost 5 bases and the J segment 7 bases; nucleotides outside the gene matches: 15. This CDR3 is 16 amino acids long. This chain's CDR3 is CASSPPAGGSYNEQYF. The CDR3 nucleotides are TGTGCCAGCAGTCCCCCAGCGGGGGGCTCCTACAATGAGCAGTACTTC.

This clonotype came up a few times. One end of the junction varies from germline; a read error may be responsible. This sequence joins TRBV4-1 and TRBJ2-1; maybe TRBD2 (6 bases). Per germline, CDR1 MGHRA and CDR2 YSYEKL. The CDR3 has 14 amino acids. The chain's CDR3 is CASRQAGGPNEQFF. The CDR3 DNA sequence: TGCGCCAGCCGCCAAGCGGGCGGACCCAATGAGCAGTTCTTC.

The chain joins TRBV15 to TRBJ1-2; no clear D gene. Trimming took off 0 bases at V and 8 bases at J, with 7 bases between the two ends. The CDR3 runs 12 residues. Germline V gene lookup returns CDR1 LNHNV and CDR2 YYDKDF (reference sequence). CDR3 region: CATSREAWGYTF. CDR3 nucleotide sequence: TGTGCCACCAGCAGAGAGGCCTGGGGCTACACCTTC.

This clonotype has only a few counts. This CDR3 reads CASRDRVYYGYTF. The CDR3 nucleotides read TGCGCCAGCAGGGACAGGGTATACTATGGCTACACCTTC. The gene calls are TRBV5-1 and TRBJ1-2; 8 nucleotides line up with TRBD1. Germline CDR1 is SGHRS and CDR2 is YFSETQ. This CDR3 is built from 13 residues. Trimming at V came to 5 bases and at J to 3 bases, leaving 3 bases not matched to a gene.

The chain joins TRBV7-2 to TRBJ1-1; D gene ambiguous. CDR1 and CDR2 from the germline V gene are SGHTA and FQGNSA. The CDR3 covers 12 residues. Trimming took 2 bases from V and 11 from J, leaving 12 bases between them. CDR3 nucleotides: TGTGCCAGCAGCTTATCAACGACTTCCGCTTTCTTT. This translates into CASSLSTTSAFF.

This rearrangement joins TRBV15 to TRBJ2-3, with 14 bases matching TRBD2. This CDR3 contains 14 residues. Germline-derived CDR1 and CDR2 are LNHNV and YYDKDF (reference sequence). V shed 9 bases and J 3 bases; nucleotides not matched to a gene: 2. CDR3 amino acids: CATRTSGRTDTQYF. The DNA of the CDR3 is TGTGCCACTCGGACTAGCGGGAGGACAGATACGCAGTATTTT.

V is TRBV28 and J is TRBJ1-4; 9 bases are a match to TRBD1. V dropped 2 bases and J dropped 7; count of bases not matched to a gene: 5. Germline lookup yields CDR1 MDHEN and CDR2 SYDVKM. The CDR3 totals 15 residues. CDR3 protein: CASSLGGTGSEKLFF. The CDR3 coding sequence is TGTGCCAGCAGTTTAGGCGGGACAGGGAGTGAAAAACTGTTTTTT.

The chain couples TRBV7-2 to TRBJ1-6; no definite D call. CDR3 length: 13 residues. The germline V and J ends were trimmed by 2 bases and 10 bases, with 9 bases remaining between them. CDR1 is SGHTA and CDR2 is FQGNSA in the germline V gene. The CDR3 coding sequence is TGTGCCAGCAGCTTAACCCAAAGCTCACCCCTCCACTTT. This sequence encodes CASSLTQSSPLHF.

The chain employs TRBV20-1 and TRBJ2-7; the D is unclear. There are 15 residues in the CDR3. V gave up 2 bases and J gave up 2 bases, with 16 bases separating them. The germline V gene has CDR1 DFQATT and CDR2 SNEGSKA (reference sequence). In DNA, the CDR3 is TGCAGTGCTAGACTGCGATTAGCAGACCCCTACGAGCAGTACTTC. Protein: CSARLRLADPYEQYF.

This clonotype was recorded only once. The rearrangement links TRBV11-2 to TRBJ2-7; D unclear. There are 17 residues in the CDR3. Germline V CDR1 and CDR2: SGHAT, FQNNGV. Trimming pared 3 bases from V and 0 bases from J, leaving 18 bases between. CDR3 nucleotides: TGTGCCAGCAGCTTGGGGTTGCCAGCGAGGAGCTCCTACGAGCAGTACTTC. This translates into CASSLGLPARSSYEQYF.

A word on this clonotype: A read error may explain this, as a much larger clone is one base away. The chain joins TRBV7-2 to TRBJ2-5; 7 bases fit TRBD2. Matching the DNA end better, TRBJ2-1 makes the J call doubtful. Per the germline V gene, CDR1 is SGHTA and CDR2 is FQGNSA. The length of the CDR3 is 15 residues. The CDR3 DNA follows: TGTGCCAGCAGCTTTAGTACTTCCGGGCGGGAGACCCAGTTCTTC. This sequence encodes CASSFSTSGRETQFF.

The chain employs TRBV7-3 and TRBJ2-6; D call uncertain. The CDR3 loop spans 19 amino acids. Germline values: CDR1 SGHTA, CDR2 FQGTGA. V lost 2 bases, J lost 0 bases, and 17 bases lay in between. This chain's CDR3 is CASSLYPSRTTSGANVLTF. The CDR3 bases are TGTGCCAGCAGCTTATATCCCAGTAGAACAACCTCTGGGGCCAACGTCCTGACTTTC.

This clonotype was counted only a few times. One junction end does not reproduce the germline sequence, and a read error may be involved. The chain recombines TRBV9 with TRBJ2-1; 14 bases line up with TRBD2. Germline lookup yields CDR1 SGDLS and CDR2 YYNGEE. This CDR3 comprises 15 residues. CDR3 in amino acids: CASSTGLAGVGEEFF. CDR3 nucleotide sequence: TGTGCCAGCAGCACGGGACTAGCGGGAGTGGGTGAGGAGTTCTTC.

The chain couples TRBV7-2 to TRBJ1-2; D gene ambiguous. The V end was cut by 4 bases, the J end by 5 bases, with 17 bases between. From germline, CDR1 is SGHTA and CDR2 FQGNSA. This CDR3 spans 15 amino acids. CDR3 DNA sequence: TGTGCCAGCAGCTCACCTACAGTTCCTAGATATGGCTACACCTTC. Amino acid sequence: CASSSPTVPRYGYTF.

The table lists this clonotype with many counts. The V and J genes are TRBV4-2 and TRBJ2-1; TRBD1 is a possible D gene (6 bases). This CDR3 is built from 14 residues. Germline CDR1 is LGHNA and CDR2 is YNFKEQ. Trimming left V 3 bases short and J 2 bases short, with 8 bases between. The CDR3 reads CASSQDRTYNEQFF. CDR3 nucleotide sequence: TGTGCCAGCAGCCAGGACAGAACCTACAATGAGCAGTTCTTC.

Only one count was recorded for this clonotype. The chain combines TRBV6-2 or TRBV6-3 with TRBJ2-7; possible D gene TRBD2, 6 bases. From germline, CDR1 is MNHEY and CDR2 SVGEGT. This CDR3 region has 15 residues. V lost 0 bases and J lost 2, with 11 bases in between. CDR3 loop: CASSYSAASAYEQYF. CDR3 DNA sequence: TGTGCCAGCAGTTACTCGGCGGCTAGCGCCTACGAGCAGTACTTC.

The sample holds a few counts of this clonotype. This chain connects TRBV7-9 to TRBJ1-2; D is possibly TRBD1 (6 bases). V was trimmed by 1 base and J by 1 base, leaving 19 bases between them. The CDR3 totals 18 residues. CDR1 is SEHNR, CDR2 FQNEAQ, per germline (reference sequence). The CDR3 is CASSLEGEQGAFNYGYTF. For the CDR3, the DNA is TGTGCCAGCAGCTTAGAGGGTGAACAGGGTGCCTTTAACTATGGCTACACCTTC.

The chain uses TRBV28 and TRBJ2-7; D is ambiguous. The germline gives CDR1 MDHEN, CDR2 SYDVKM. V was cut by 6 bases and J by 3 bases, with 6 bases left in between. The CDR3 spans 11 residues. The CDR3 sequence: CASSVLYEQYF. CDR3 sequence (DNA): TGTGCCAGCAGCGTTCTCTACGAGCAGTACTTC.

The chain has TRBV7-9 and TRBJ2-3; 8 positions match TRBD2. With V trimmed by 4 bases and J by 7 bases, 7 bases remained unmatched. The CDR3 covers 14 residues. From germline, CDR1 is SEHNR and CDR2 FQNEAQ (reference sequence). CDR3 residues: CASSSGGDSYTQYF. The CDR3 coding sequence is TGTGCCAGCAGCTCGGGGGGGGACTCCTATACGCAGTATTTT.

The chain joins TRBV7-8 to TRBJ1-6, with TRBD1 as a possible D gene (6 bases). Per germline, CDR1 SGHVS and CDR2 FQNEAQ. The V gene lost 5 bases and the J gene lost 9 bases, with 32 bases spanning the gap. The CDR3 runs to 20 residues. This CDR3 reads CASSPDRITSITESGSPLHF. DNA of the CDR3: TGTGCCAGCAGCCCCGACAGGATAACCTCGATAACGGAATCAGGTTCACCCCTCCACTTT.